The 12 T cell receptor beta chains below all came from one sample that was sequenced in a study of blood T cell repertoires in COVID-19. Libraries were prepared by immunoSEQ multiplex PCR; TCRdb keeps only in-frame clonotypes and omits some of them. Of tens of thousands of clones in the sample, under 90% are singletons; the top ten hold approximately 30%. Sequenced material: peripheral blood. These receptors were taken from an elderly woman with active or convalescent COVID-19.

The V call is TRBV19, the J call TRBJ1-3; D gene uncertain. Deletions cut 6 bases from V and 0 bases from J, with 6 bases between. Germline CDR1 is LNHDA and CDR2 is SQIVND (reference sequence). This CDR3 region has 13 residues. CDR3 loop: CASSLTSGNTIYF. In DNA form, the CDR3 reads TGTGCCAGTAGCCTAACCTCTGGAAACACCATATATTTT.

The rearrangement links TRBV7-2 to TRBJ2-7; D may be TRBD2 (6 bases). V was trimmed by 6 bases and J by 0 bases, leaving 9 bases between them. Germline lookup yields CDR1 SGHTA and CDR2 FQGNSA. This CDR3 is built from 13 residues. CDR3: CASRPGSSYEQYF. The CDR3 DNA reads TGTGCCAGCAGGCCCGGGAGCTCCTACGAGCAGTACTTC.

The CDR3 DNA sequence: TGCAGTGCTAGTACAGGGACCCGTGGAAGTACCCTGGGCAATCAGCCCCAGCATTTT. As protein: CSASTGTRGSTLGNQPQHF. The V call is TRBV20-1, the J call TRBJ1-5, with D maybe TRBD1 (6 bases). V dropped 3 bases and J dropped 2 bases, with 26 bases sitting between them. This CDR3 contains 19 residues. Germline V lookup: CDR1 DFQATT, CDR2 SNEGSKA (reference sequence).

V and J are TRBV5-4 and TRBJ2-7, with a weak D call TRBD1 (6 bases). CDR1 and CDR2 (germline): SGHNT, YYREEE (reference sequence). Trimming pared 2 bases from V and 3 bases from J, leaving 12 bases between. This CDR3 has 14 residues. CDR3 region: CASSFGGAFYEQYF. CDR3 coding DNA: TGTGCCAGCAGCTTTGGGGGCGCTTTCTACGAGCAGTACTTC.

Only a few counts were recorded for this clone. The chain has TRBV9 and TRBJ1-2, with TRBD1 matching 8 bases. CDR3 size: 15 residues. Germline V lookup: CDR1 SGDLS, CDR2 YYNGEE. V dropped 3 bases and J dropped 2; count of bases not matched to a gene: 6. This CDR3 reads CASSAPDRDNYGYTF. The CDR3 coding sequence is TGTGCCAGCAGCGCCCCGGACAGGGACAACTATGGCTACACCTTC. Together with reference TRBV9 and TRBJ1-2, the CDR3 gives the full variable domain: DSGVTQTPKHLITATGQRVTLRCSPRSGDLSVYWYQQSLDQGLQFLIQYYNGEERAKGNILERFSAQQFPDLHSELNLSSLELGDSALYFCASSAPDRDNYGYTFGSGTRLTVV.

V usage is TRBV12-3 or TRBV12-4 and J usage is TRBJ1-1; 7 positions match TRBD1. The J segment lost 1 base and the V segment lost 6 bases, leaving 2 bases of the junction unmatched. The CDR3 length is 13 residues. The CDR3 protein is CASRRTGNTEAFF. CDR3 DNA: TGTGCCAGCAGGAGGACAGGGAACACTGAAGCTTTCTTT.

This rearrangement joins TRBV7-2 to TRBJ2-7; D perhaps matches TRBD2 (5 bases). The length of the CDR3 is 16 residues. V was trimmed by 5 bases and J by 0 bases, leaving 17 bases between them. Per the germline V gene, CDR1 is SGHTA and CDR2 is FQGNSA. This CDR3 is CASSPRTGKFSYEQYF. CDR3 nucleotide sequence: TGTGCCAGCAGCCCCCGGACTGGAAAATTCTCCTACGAGCAGTACTTC. The full variable domain, completed using reference TRBV7-2 and TRBJ2-7, is GAGVSQSPSNKVTEKGKDVELRCDPISGHTALYWYRQSLGQGLEFLIYFQGNSAPDKSGLPSDRFSAERTGGSVSTLTIQRTQQEDSAVYLCASSPRTGKFSYEQYFGPGTRLTVT.

V and J are TRBV20-1 and TRBJ1-2; a weak D match, TRBD1 (5 bases). V was pared by 3 bases and J by 4 bases, with 18 bases between. The CDR3 spans 15 residues. Germline CDR1 and CDR2: DFQATT and SNEGSKA (reference sequence). CDR3 DNA sequence: TGCAGTGCTAGTTATCCAGGGAGGACCTTCTATGGCTACACCTTC. This codes for CSASYPGRTFYGYTF.

The genes are TRBV6-6 and TRBJ2-7; 10 bases are a match to TRBD1. Germline values: CDR1 MNHNY, CDR2 SVGAGI (reference sequence). Trimming cost V 4 bases and J 2 bases; bases outside gene matches: 8. The CDR3 runs 16 residues. In nucleotides, the CDR3 is TGTGCCAGCAGTTTGCCCCTCGGGACAGGGGCCTACGAGCAGTACTTC. The encoded protein is CASSLPLGTGAYEQYF.

CDR3 in amino acids: CASSLGTGGYSEAFF. The CDR3 DNA sequence: TGTGCCAGCAGCCTCGGGACAGGGGGATATTCTGAAGCTTTCTTT. The V and J genes are TRBV7-9 and TRBJ1-1; 11 bases agree with TRBD1. Germline CDR1 is SEHNR and CDR2 is FQNEAQ (reference sequence). The CDR3 is 15 amino acids. The junction had 8 bases not matched to a gene; V was cut back by 5 bases and J by 6 bases.

This chain connects TRBV6-5 to TRBJ1-1; the D gene is possibly TRBD1 (6 bases). Per germline, CDR1 MNHEY and CDR2 SVGAGI. The CDR3 runs to 14 residues. V dropped 6 bases and J dropped 4 bases, with 15 bases sitting between them. The chain's CDR3 is CASRRTGTSTEAFF. Here the CDR3 DNA reads TGTGCCAGCAGACGTACAGGGACTAGCACTGAAGCTTTCTTT.

J is TRBJ1-1 and V is TRBV5-8, with TRBD1 as a possible D gene (5 bases). V was clipped by 6 bases and J by 0 bases, with 21 bases between them. The germline CDR1 and CDR2 sequences are SGHTS and YDEGEE. The CDR3 contains 17 residues. CDR3 sequence (DNA): TGTGCCAGCAACCGGGGCGAGGGAGGGGTCATGAACACTGAAGCTTTCTTT. Its protein is CASNRGEGGVMNTEAFF. The full variable domain, rest sourced from reference TRBV5-8 and TRBJ1-1, is EAGVTQSPTHLIKTRGQQATLRCSPISGHTSVYWYQQALGLGLQFLLWYDEGEERNRGNFPPRFSGRQFPNYSSELNVNALELEDSALYLCASNRGEGGVMNTEAFFGQGTRLTVV.